These 7 T cell receptor beta chains originate from one sample sequenced in a study of graft-versus-host responses after intestinal transplantation. Method: immunoSEQ multiplex PCR; TCRdb's copy keeps in-frame clones and lacks some. The repertoire holds 90,000 to 100,000 clones, about 83% seen once, with under 1.5% in the top ten. This material consisted of PBMCs, taken 255 days after intestinal transplant. These receptor sequences come from a human patient who received an intestinal transplant, so some T cells may come from the graft donor.

This clone was picked up a small number of times. The genes are TRBV6-1 and TRBJ2-7, with D hard to call. Trimming took off 6 bases at V and 3 bases at J, with 9 bases between the two ends. Germline values: CDR1 MNHNS, CDR2 SASEGT. The CDR3 covers 12 residues. This CDR3 is CASRRPYYEQYF. The CDR3 coding sequence is TGTGCCAGCAGGAGGCCGTACTACGAGCAGTACTTC.

This chain links TRBV19 with TRBJ2-1; TRBD1 matches at 9 bases. The germline V gene has CDR1 LNHDA and CDR2 SQIVND (reference sequence). After removal of 3 bases from V and 4 bases from J, the junction contained 7 bases not matched to a gene. This CDR3 has 16 residues. CDR3 loop: CASSMLGQGFYNEQFF. As DNA, the CDR3 is TGTGCCAGTAGTATGCTCGGACAGGGGTTTTACAATGAGCAGTTCTTC.

This sequence joins TRBV9 and TRBJ1-3; D gene ambiguous. There are 16 residues in the CDR3. Germline CDR1 is SGDLS and CDR2 is YYNGEE. V lost 0 bases, J lost 0 bases, and 10 bases lay in between. CDR3 loop: CASSVGPGSSGNTIYF. Written as DNA, the CDR3 is TGTGCCAGCAGCGTAGGTCCGGGGAGCTCTGGAAACACCATATATTTT.

This clone has just one count. The V call is TRBV6-1, the J call TRBJ2-7; D gene ambiguous. Germline V gives CDR1 MNHNS, CDR2 SASEGT. There are 13 residues in the CDR3. V gave up 2 bases and J gave up 3 bases, with 8 bases separating them. CDR3 sequence reads: CASSENSNYEQYF. Written as DNA, the CDR3 is TGTGCCAGCAGTGAAAACAGTAACTACGAGCAGTACTTC.

V gene TRBV15 combines with J gene TRBJ1-1, with TRBD1 matching 7 bases. There are 16 residues in the CDR3. Germline V gives CDR1 LNHNV, CDR2 YYDKDF (reference sequence). V lost 5 bases to trimming and J lost 4 bases; unmatched junction nucleotides: 13. CDR3 loop: CATSLGQVLPSTEAFF. The CDR3 DNA reads TGTGCCACCAGCCTCGGACAGGTCCTACCCAGCACTGAAGCTTTCTTT.

CDR3 DNA sequence: TGCGCCAGCAGCTTCCGGGACAGGGACTACAATGAGCAGTTCTTC. Amino acid sequence: CASSFRDRDYNEQFF. J is TRBJ2-1 and V is TRBV5-1; TRBD1 matches 9 bases. The CDR3 runs 15 residues. J gave up 3 bases and V 2 bases, and 3 bases lay outside the gene matches. CDR1 is SGHRS and CDR2 is YFSETQ in the germline V gene.

This chain links TRBV5-1 with TRBJ2-5; 7 nucleotides align to TRBD2. The CDR3 sequence is 15 residues long. V trimming: 1 base; J trimming: 5 bases; junction bases outside the gene matches: 8. The germline V gene encodes CDR1 SGHRS and CDR2 YFSETQ. The CDR3: CASSLLLADEETQYF. The CDR3 nucleotides read TGCGCCAGCAGCTTGCTTCTAGCGGACGAGGAGACCCAGTACTTC.